This T cell receptor (beta chain) was found in a study of T cells in Graves' hyperthyroidism and ophthalmopathy. The germline CDR1 and CDR2 sequences are SGHVS and FQNEAQ. The CDR3 sequence is 13 residues long. The V gene lost 1 base and the J gene lost 5 bases, with 6 bases spanning the gap. Regions amplified from RNA transcripts were the TCR beta CDR3 regions. HTBI primers were used for first-round RT-PCR of the TCR CDR3. TCRdb passed the multiplex PCR reads through MiXCR, listing each CDR3 protein once. The sample has 300,000 to 350,000 distinct CDR3 sequences, 15% to 20% seen once; the top ten hold about a sixth. This clonotype was counted many times. The study excluded patients with uncontrolled infection, other autoimmune disease, pregnancy or lactation. Cells are PBMCs isolated from roughly 9.2 ml of fresh blood.

The specimen was blood. This TCR derives from a woman between 35 and 50 years old with Graves' ophthalmopathy. The chain carries TRBV7-8 and TRBJ1-5; D is uncertain. The CDR3 loop reads CASSLGLDQPQHF. The CDR3 DNA sequence: TGTGCCAGCAGCTTAGGGTTAGATCAGCCCCAGCATTTT. The full variable domain, in which reference TRBV7-8 and TRBJ1-5 provide the parts outside the CDR3, is GAGVSQSPRYKVAKRGQDVALRCDPISGHVSLFWYQQALGQGPEFLTYFQNEAQLDKSGLPSDRFFAERPEGSVSTLKIQRTQQEDSAVYLCASSLGLDQPQHFGDGTRLSIL.